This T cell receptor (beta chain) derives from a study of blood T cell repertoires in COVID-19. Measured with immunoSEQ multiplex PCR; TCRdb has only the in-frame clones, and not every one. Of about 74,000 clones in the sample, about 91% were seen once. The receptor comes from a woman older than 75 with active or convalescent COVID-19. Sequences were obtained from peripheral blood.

CDR3 protein: CASSQRGSGNTIYF. In nucleotides, the CDR3 is TGTGCCAGCAGCCAACGGGGCTCTGGAAACACCATATATTTT. The gene calls are TRBV7-8 and TRBJ1-3; the D is unclear. CDR1 is SGHVS and CDR2 is FQNEAQ in the germline V gene. V was clipped by 5 bases and J by 0 bases, with 8 bases between them. The CDR3 totals 14 residues.